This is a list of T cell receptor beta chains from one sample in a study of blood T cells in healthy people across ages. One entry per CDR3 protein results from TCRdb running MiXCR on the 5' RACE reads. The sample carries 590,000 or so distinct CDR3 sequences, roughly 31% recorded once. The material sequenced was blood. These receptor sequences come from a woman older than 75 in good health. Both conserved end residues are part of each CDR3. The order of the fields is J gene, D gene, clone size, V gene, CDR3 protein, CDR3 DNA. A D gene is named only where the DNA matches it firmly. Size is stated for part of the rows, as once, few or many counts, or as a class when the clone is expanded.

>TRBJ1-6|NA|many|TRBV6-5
CASSYSSEVTVNSPLHF
TGTGCCAGCAGTTACTCGAGCGAAGTGACAGTTAATTCACCCCTCCACTTT
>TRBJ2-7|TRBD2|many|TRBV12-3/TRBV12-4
CASSLRAGGYEQYF
TGTGCCAGCAGTTTAAGGGCGGGGGGCTACGAGCAGTACTTC
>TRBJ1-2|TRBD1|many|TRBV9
CASSPRTGGEDGYTF
TGTGCCAGCAGCCCACGGACAGGGGGCGAGGATGGCTACACCTTC
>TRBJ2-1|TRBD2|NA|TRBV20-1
CSARDGSGGGNEQFF
TGCAGTGCTAGAGATGGTAGCGGGGGGGGCAATGAGCAGTTCTTC
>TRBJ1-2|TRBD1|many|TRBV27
CASSPGDRTNYGYTF
TGTGCCAGCAGTCCAGGGGACAGGACAAACTATGGCTACACCTTC
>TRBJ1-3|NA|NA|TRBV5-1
CASSLDGLSGNTIYF
TGCGCCAGCAGCTTGGACGGTCTCTCTGGAAACACCATATATTTT
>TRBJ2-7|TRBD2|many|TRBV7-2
CASSLVTSGGYEQYF
TGTGCCAGCAGCTTAGTGACTAGCGGGGGCTACGAGCAGTACTTC
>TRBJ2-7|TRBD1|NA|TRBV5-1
CASSLDRGISGEQYF
TGCGCCAGCAGCCTGGACAGGGGAATTTCGGGAGAGCAGTACTTC
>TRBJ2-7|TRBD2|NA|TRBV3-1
CASSQFVLAGSEQYF
TGTGCCAGCAGCCAATTTGTGCTAGCGGGGAGCGAGCAGTACTTC
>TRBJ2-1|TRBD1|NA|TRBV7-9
CASSLPLDRSGPDEQFF
TGTGCCAGCAGCTTACCATTGGACAGGTCCGGCCCGGATGAGCAGTTCTTC
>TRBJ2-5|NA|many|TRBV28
CASSPRGALETQYF
TGTGCCAGCAGCCCGCGAGGGGCGTTGGAGACCCAGTACTTC
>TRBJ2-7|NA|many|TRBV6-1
CASTSKAGQYF
TGTGCCAGCACCTCAAAGGCAGGGCAGTACTTC
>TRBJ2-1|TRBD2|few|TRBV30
CAWRGGGTQYEQFF
TGTGCCTGGAGGGGGGGGGGTACACAATATGAGCAGTTCTTC
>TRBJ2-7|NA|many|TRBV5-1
CASLGDVGSPYEQYF
TGCGCCAGCCTAGGGGATGTGGGGTCCCCCTACGAGCAGTACTTC
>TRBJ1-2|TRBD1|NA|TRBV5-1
CASSTAPGGYGYTF
TGTGCCAGCAGCACTGCACCAGGGGGCTATGGCTACACCTTC
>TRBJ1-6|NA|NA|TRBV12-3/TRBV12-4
CASRRIEDSPLHF
TGTGCCAGCAGAAGGATAGAGGATTCACCCCTCCACTTT
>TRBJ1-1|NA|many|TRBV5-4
CASSPGGRGNTEAFF
TGTGCCAGCAGCCCCGGAGGTAGGGGGAACACTGAAGCTTTCTTT
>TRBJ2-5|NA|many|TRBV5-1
CASSWLGTQETQYF
TGCGCCAGCAGCTGGCTAGGAACCCAAGAGACCCAGTACTTC
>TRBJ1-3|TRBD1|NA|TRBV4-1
CASSQEPGQGANTIYF
TGCGCCAGCAGCCAAGAGCCGGGACAGGGGGCGAACACCATATATTTT
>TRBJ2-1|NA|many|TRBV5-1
CASSLVQGQSYNEQFF
TGCGCCAGCAGCTTGGTCCAGGGCCAATCCTACAATGAGCAGTTCTTC
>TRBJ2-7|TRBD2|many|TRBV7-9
CASSLTGTSGALTYEQYF
TGTGCCAGCAGCCTCACGGGGACTAGCGGGGCGCTCACCTACGAGCAGTACTTC
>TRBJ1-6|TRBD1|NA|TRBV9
CASSRGGDRYSPLHF
TGTGCCAGCAGCAGAGGTGGGGACAGGTATTCACCCCTCCACTTT
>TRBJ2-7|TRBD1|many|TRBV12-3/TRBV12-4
CASSLFGTGVEQYF
TGTGCCAGCAGTTTATTCGGGACAGGGGTCGAGCAGTACTTC
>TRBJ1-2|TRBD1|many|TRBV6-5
CASSYWNRGGYTF
TGTGCCAGCAGTTACTGGAACAGGGGCGGCTACACCTTC
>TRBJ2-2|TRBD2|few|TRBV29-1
CSAGGRNTGELFF
TGCAGCGCCGGCGGGAGGAACACCGGGGAGCTGTTTTTT
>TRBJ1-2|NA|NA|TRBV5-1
CASSLNLGRVDGYTF
TGCGCCAGCAGCTTGAACTTGGGCAGGGTTGATGGCTACACCTTC
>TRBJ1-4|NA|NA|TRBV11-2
CASSPGRSNEKLFF
TGTGCCAGCAGCCCCGGACGGAGTAATGAAAAACTGTTTTTT